This TCR beta chain was obtained from a study of shared clonotypes between healthy human individuals. Study-wide context: A few men and two women, aged 18 to 49, were donors.

Healthy HIV-negative adults without recent acute infections or vaccinations served as donors. As handled by the study authors: ImmunoSEQ supplied junction-only sequences lacking quality scores, so filtering was different. Only in-frame clones appear in the TCRdb table, and some are missing; sequencing was by immunoSEQ multiplex PCR. The DNA gave D and trimming, while V, J and clone size come from that table. Of approximately 470,000 clones in the sample, about 84% were seen once. This TCR was recovered from a middle-aged woman in good health. Some clones in this sample may be carry-over from other donors' samples. The sample taken for sequencing was PBMCs.

The CDR3 spells CASSLWQSSEAFF. CDR3 nucleotides: TGTGCCAGCAGCTTATGGCAGTCCTCTGAAGCTTTCTTT. The genes are TRBV7-3 and TRBJ1-1; D is undetermined. Germline loops: CDR1 SGHTA, CDR2 FQGTGA. The CDR3 runs to 13 residues. Deletions cut 2 bases from V and 6 bases from J, with 10 bases between. Based on the CDR3 plus reference TRBV7-3 and TRBJ1-1, the full variable domain is GAGVSQTPSNKVTEKGKYVELRCDPISGHTALYWYRQSLGQGPEFLIYFQGTGAADDSGLPNDRFFAVRPEGSVSTLKIQRTERGDSAVYLCASSLWQSSEAFFGQGTRLTVV.